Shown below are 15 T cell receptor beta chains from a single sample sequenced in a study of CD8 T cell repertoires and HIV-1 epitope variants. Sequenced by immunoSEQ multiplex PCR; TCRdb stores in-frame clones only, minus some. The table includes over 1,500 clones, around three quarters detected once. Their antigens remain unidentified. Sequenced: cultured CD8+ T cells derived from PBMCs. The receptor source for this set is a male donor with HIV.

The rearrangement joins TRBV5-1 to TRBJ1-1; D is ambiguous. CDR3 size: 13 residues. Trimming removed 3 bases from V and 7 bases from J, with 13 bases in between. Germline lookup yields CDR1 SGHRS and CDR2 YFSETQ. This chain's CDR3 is CASSSLSDNEAFF. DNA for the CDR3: TGCGCCAGCAGCTCCCTGTCAGATAATGAAGCTTTCTTT.

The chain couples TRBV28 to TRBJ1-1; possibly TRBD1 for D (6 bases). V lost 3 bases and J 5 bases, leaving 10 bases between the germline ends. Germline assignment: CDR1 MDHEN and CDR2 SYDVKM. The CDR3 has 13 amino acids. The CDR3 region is CASSLSRGTEAFF. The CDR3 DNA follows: TGTGCCAGCAGTTTGAGCAGGGGAACTGAAGCTTTCTTT.

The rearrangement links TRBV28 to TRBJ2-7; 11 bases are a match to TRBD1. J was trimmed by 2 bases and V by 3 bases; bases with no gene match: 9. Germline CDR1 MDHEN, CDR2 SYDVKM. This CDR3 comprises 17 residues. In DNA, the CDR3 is TGTGCCAGCAGTTTCAGGGGGACAGGGGGTCATACCTACGAGCAGTACTTC. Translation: CASSFRGTGGHTYEQYF.

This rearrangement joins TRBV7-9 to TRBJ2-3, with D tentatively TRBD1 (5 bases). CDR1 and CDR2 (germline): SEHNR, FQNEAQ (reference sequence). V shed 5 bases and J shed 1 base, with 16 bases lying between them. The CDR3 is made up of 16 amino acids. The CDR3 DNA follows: TGTGCCAGCAGCCCCGCAGGGTCCTCACGCACAGATACGCAGTATTTT. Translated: CASSPAGSSRTDTQYF.

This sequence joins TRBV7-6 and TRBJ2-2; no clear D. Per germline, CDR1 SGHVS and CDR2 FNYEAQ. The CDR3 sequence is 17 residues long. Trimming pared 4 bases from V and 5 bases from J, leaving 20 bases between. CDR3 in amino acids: CASSSDLTELGTGELFF. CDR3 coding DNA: TGTGCCAGCAGCTCCGATTTGACCGAACTGGGGACCGGGGAGCTGTTTTTT.

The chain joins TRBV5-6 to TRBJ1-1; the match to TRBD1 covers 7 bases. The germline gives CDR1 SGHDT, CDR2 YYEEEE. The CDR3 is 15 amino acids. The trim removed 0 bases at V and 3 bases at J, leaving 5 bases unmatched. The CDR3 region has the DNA TGTGCCAGCAGCTTGGAGGGGACAGCCTACACTGAAGCTTTCTTT. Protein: CASSLEGTAYTEAFF. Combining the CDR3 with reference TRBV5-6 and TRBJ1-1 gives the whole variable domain DAGVTQSPTHLIKTRGQQVTLRCSPKSGHDTVSWYQQALGQGPQFIFQYYEEEERQRGNFPDRFSGHQFPNYSSELNVNALLLGDSALYLCASSLEGTAYTEAFFGQGTRLTVV.

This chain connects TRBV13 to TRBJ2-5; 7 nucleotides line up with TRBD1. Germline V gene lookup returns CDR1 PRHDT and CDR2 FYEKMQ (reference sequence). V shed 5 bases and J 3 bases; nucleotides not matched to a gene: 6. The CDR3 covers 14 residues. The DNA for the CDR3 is TGTGCCAGCAGCACTCGACAGGGAGAAGAGACCCAGTACTTC. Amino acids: CASSTRQGEETQYF.

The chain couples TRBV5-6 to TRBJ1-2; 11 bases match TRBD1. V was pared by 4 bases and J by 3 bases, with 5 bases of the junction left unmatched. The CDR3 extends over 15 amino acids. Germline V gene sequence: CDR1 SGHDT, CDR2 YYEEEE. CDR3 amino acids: CASSPGQGVDYGYTF. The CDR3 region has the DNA TGTGCCAGCAGCCCGGGACAGGGGGTCGACTATGGCTACACCTTC.

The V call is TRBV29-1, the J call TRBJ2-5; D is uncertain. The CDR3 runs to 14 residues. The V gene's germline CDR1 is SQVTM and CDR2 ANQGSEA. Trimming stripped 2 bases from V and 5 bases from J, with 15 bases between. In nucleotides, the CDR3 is TGCAGCGTTGAAAGCCCTCGCGATGGGGAGACCCAGTACTTC. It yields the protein CSVESPRDGETQYF.

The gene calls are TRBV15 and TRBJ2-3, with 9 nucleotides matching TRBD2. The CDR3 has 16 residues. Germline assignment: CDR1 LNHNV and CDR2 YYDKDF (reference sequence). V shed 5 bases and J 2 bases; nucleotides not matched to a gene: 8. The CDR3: CATSSSLAGLTDTQYF. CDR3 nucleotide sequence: TGTGCCACCAGCTCCTCCCTAGCGGGGCTCACAGATACGCAGTATTTT.

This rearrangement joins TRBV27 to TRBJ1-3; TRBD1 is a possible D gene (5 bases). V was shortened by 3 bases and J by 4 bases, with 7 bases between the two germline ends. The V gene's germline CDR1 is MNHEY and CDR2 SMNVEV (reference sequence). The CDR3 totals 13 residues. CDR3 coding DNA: TGTGCCAGCAGTTTGCAGGGAGGAAACACCATATATTTT. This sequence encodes CASSLQGGNTIYF.

CDR3 residues: CASSLEGSSYNEQFF. As DNA, the CDR3 is TGTGCCAGCAGCTTAGAGGGGAGCTCCTACAATGAGCAGTTCTTC. The gene calls are TRBV7-9 and TRBJ2-1, with D possibly being TRBD1 or TRBD2 (5 bases each). V was trimmed by 1 base and J by 0 bases, leaving 7 bases between them. The CDR3 totals 15 residues. Germline CDR1 reads SEHNR; CDR2 reads FQNEAQ (reference sequence).

The CDR3 DNA reads TGTGCCAGCAGCCGGGACAGGGGGCGCTACAATGAGCAGTTCTTC. This translates into CASSRDRGRYNEQFF. This rearrangement joins TRBV11-3 to TRBJ2-1, with 12 bases aligning to TRBD1. Per germline, CDR1 SGHNT and CDR2 YENEEA. The CDR3 sequence is 15 residues long. Losses at the gene ends were 5 bases for V and 3 bases for J; bases not matched to a gene: 2. Full variable domain (outside the CDR3, taken from reference TRBV11-3 and TRBJ2-1): EAGVVQSPRYKIIEKKQPVAFWCNPISGHNTLYWYLQNLGQGPELLIRYENEEAVDDSQLPKDRFSAERLKGVDSTLKIQPAELGDSAVYLCASSRDRGRYNEQFFGPGTRLTVL.

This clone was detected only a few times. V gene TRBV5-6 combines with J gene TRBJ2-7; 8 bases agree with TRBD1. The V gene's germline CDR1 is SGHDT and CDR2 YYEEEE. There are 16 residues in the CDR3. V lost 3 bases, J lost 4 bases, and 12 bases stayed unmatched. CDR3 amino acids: CASSWQSTRGLYEQYF. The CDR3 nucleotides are TGTGCCAGCAGCTGGCAGTCGACCAGGGGGCTATACGAGCAGTACTTC.

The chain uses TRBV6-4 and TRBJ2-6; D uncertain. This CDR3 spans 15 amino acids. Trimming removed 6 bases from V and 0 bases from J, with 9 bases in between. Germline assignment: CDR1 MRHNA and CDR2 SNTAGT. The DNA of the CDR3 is TGTGCCAGCAGCGAGGAGAGCTCTGGGGCCAACGTCCTGACTTTC. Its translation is CASSEESSGANVLTF.